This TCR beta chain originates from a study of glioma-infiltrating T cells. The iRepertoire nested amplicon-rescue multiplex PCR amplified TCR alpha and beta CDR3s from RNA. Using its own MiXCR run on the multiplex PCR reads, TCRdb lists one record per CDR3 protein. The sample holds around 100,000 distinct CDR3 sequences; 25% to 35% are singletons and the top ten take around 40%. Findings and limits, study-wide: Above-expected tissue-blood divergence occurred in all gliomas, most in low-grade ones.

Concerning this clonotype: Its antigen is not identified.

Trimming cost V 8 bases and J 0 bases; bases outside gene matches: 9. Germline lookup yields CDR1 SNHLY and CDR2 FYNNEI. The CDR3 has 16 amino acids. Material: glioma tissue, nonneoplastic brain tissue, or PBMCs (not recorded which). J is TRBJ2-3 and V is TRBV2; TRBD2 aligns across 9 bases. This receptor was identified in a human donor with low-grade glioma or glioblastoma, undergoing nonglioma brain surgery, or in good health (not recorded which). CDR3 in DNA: TGTGCCAGCGATGCGCGGGGGGGAACTAGCACAGATACGCAGTATTTT. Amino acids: CASDARGGTSTDTQYF.